The next 28 T cell receptor beta chains were all read from a single sample in a study of T-cell memory formation after mild COVID-19. MiXCR was run by TCRdb on the 5' RACE reads, yielding one entry per CDR3 protein. Altogether almost 350,000 distinct CDR3 sequences are present, 20% to 25% being singletons, with the ten largest covering around 20%. Sequencing was carried out using PBMCs or a T cell subset sorted from them (not recorded which). The receptors derive from a man between 18 and 35 years old who had mild COVID-19 (a few samples of this study predate the infection). Cell type and time point are not known.

The rearrangement uses TRBV6-6 and TRBJ1-2; D remains unclear. Trimming cost V 6 bases and J 7 bases, with 15 bases left between them. Germline assignment: CDR1 MNHNY and CDR2 SVGAGI (reference sequence). The CDR3 loop spans 13 amino acids. This CDR3 reads CASSNTRGGGYTF. Written as DNA, the CDR3 is TGTGCCAGCAGCAATACACGTGGTGGTGGCTACACCTTC.

The J gene is TRBJ1-4, the V gene TRBV6-2 or TRBV6-3; D remains ambiguous. Deletions cut 6 bases from V and 0 bases from J, with 11 bases between. Germline loops: CDR1 MNHEY, CDR2 SVGEGT. The CDR3 contains 15 residues. The CDR3, as DNA: TGTGCCAGCAGCCACCTGGGAGCAACTAATGAAAAACTGTTTTTT. Translating gives CASSHLGATNEKLFF.

The CDR3 loop is CASTPKGAEGGYNEQFF. The CDR3 nucleotides read TGTGCCAGCACCCCTAAGGGGGCGGAGGGGGGATACAATGAGCAGTTCTTC. This rearrangement joins TRBV6-2 or TRBV6-3 to TRBJ2-1; weak D call: TRBD1 (7 bases). The CDR3 sequence is 17 residues long. The germline V and J ends were trimmed by 7 bases and 4 bases, with 23 bases remaining between them. The germline CDR1 and CDR2 sequences are MNHEY and SVGEGT.

This clonotype was seen a few times. The rearrangement joins TRBV6-1 to TRBJ1-3, with D tentatively TRBD1 (6 bases). Per the germline V gene, CDR1 is MNHNS and CDR2 is SASEGT. The CDR3 has 16 residues. Trimming took 3 bases from V and 5 from J, leaving 17 bases between them. The CDR3 DNA is TGTGCCAGCAGTGACTCCCGGACAGCCCAGAGAAACACCATATATTTT. Translation gives CASSDSRTAQRNTIYF.

CDR3 DNA sequence: TGCGCCAGCAGCTTGGATAAGGACACAAACATTCAGTACTTC. Translating gives CASSLDKDTNIQYF. The chain couples TRBV5-1 to TRBJ2-4; D is perhaps TRBD1 (5 bases). The CDR3 runs 14 residues. From germline, CDR1 is SGHRS and CDR2 YFSETQ. Trimming took off 0 bases at V and 6 bases at J, with 10 bases between the two ends.

This clonotype was seen more than once but under ten times. The chain is built from TRBV5-1 and TRBJ2-3; TRBD2 matches at 9 bases. Per the germline V gene, CDR1 is SGHRS and CDR2 is YFSETQ. The CDR3 consists of 15 residues. With V trimmed by 4 bases and J by 2 bases, 5 bases remained unmatched. The CDR3 nucleotides read TGCGCCAGCAGCCTCCTAGCGGGGCTCACAGATACGCAGTATTTT. It is translated as CASSLLAGLTDTQYF.

The sample holds a few counts of this clonotype. J is TRBJ2-7 and V is TRBV7-9; 7 bases are a match to TRBD1. V dropped 4 bases and J dropped 3; count of bases not matched to a gene: 12. CDR1 and CDR2 from the germline V gene are SEHNR and FQNEAQ (reference sequence). CDR3 size: 16 residues. The CDR3 is CASSSDEGQHFYEQYF. The CDR3 nucleotides read TGTGCCAGCAGCTCAGACGAGGGACAGCACTTCTACGAGCAGTACTTC.

J is TRBJ2-5 and V is TRBV5-5; D might be TRBD1 or TRBD2, each matching 5 bases. V gave up 0 bases and J gave up 10 bases, with 13 bases separating them. The V gene's germline CDR1 is SGHKS and CDR2 YYEKEE (reference sequence). The CDR3 has 13 amino acids. CDR3 sequence reads: CASSLDVGRNQYF. In DNA form, the CDR3 reads TGTGCCAGCAGCTTGGATGTGGGACGTAACCAGTACTTC.

This clonotype was observed at least ten times. V gene TRBV6-5 combines with J gene TRBJ2-7; 8 bases map to TRBD1. V lost 6 bases, J lost 4 bases, and 8 bases stayed unmatched. This CDR3 comprises 14 residues. The germline V gene encodes CDR1 MNHEY and CDR2 SVGAGI. CDR3 in DNA: TGTGCCAGCAGCCCAGGACAGGGAAGATACGAGCAGTACTTC. Translating it yields CASSPGQGRYEQYF.

The CDR3 here is CASSWRGRVWETQYF. The CDR3 DNA sequence: TGTGCCAGTAGTTGGAGGGGGCGCGTGTGGGAGACCCAGTACTTC. The V gene is TRBV19, the J gene TRBJ2-5, with D perhaps matching TRBD1 (7 bases). Germline loops: CDR1 LNHDA, CDR2 SQIVND (reference sequence). Trimming took 5 bases from V and 5 from J, leaving 18 bases between them. The CDR3 spans 15 residues.

This clonotype showed up many times. V and J are TRBV6-4 and TRBJ2-2, with D hard to call. The CDR3 runs 12 residues. The germline CDR1 and CDR2 sequences are MRHNA and SNTAGT. Trimming cost V 3 bases and J 5 bases, with 4 bases left between them. CDR3 DNA: TGTGCCAGCAGTGAGGGGACCGGGGAGCTGTTTTTT. Its translation: CASSEGTGELFF.

With respect to this clonotype: At one end, the junction sequence differs from germline, possibly due to a read error. V usage is TRBV7-2 and J usage is TRBJ1-3, with no clear D. The CDR3 is 12 residues long. Germline assignment: CDR1 SGHTA and CDR2 FQGNSA. The CDR3 DNA sequence: TGTGCCAGCAGCTCGTATGGAAGCACCATATATTTT. Its translation is CASSSYGSTIYF.

A remark on this clonotype: The germline gene is not matched at one end of the junction; a read error may be the cause. This chain joins TRBV6-1 and TRBJ2-7; TRBD2 might be the D (6 bases). There are 13 residues in the CDR3. Germline V gene lookup returns CDR1 MNHNS and CDR2 SASEGT. The CDR3 region is CASSERGSHEQYF. In nucleotides, the CDR3 is TGTGCCAGCAGTGAGCGGGGCTCCCACGAGCAGTACTTC.

The CDR3 loop reads CATSDFDPRTEINTEAFF. In DNA form, the CDR3 reads TGTGCCACCAGTGATTTCGATCCCAGGACAGAGATTAACACTGAAGCTTTCTTT. V is TRBV24-1 and J is TRBJ1-1, with D perhaps TRBD1 (6 bases). This CDR3 spans 18 amino acids. The V gene's germline CDR1 is KGHDR and CDR2 SFDVKD. V lost 1 base and J 2 bases, leaving 19 bases between the germline ends.

This clonotype has just a few counts. The rearrangement links TRBV12-3 or TRBV12-4 to TRBJ2-3; TRBD2 agrees at 8 bases. The CDR3 runs to 16 residues. V lost 1 base and J lost 4; bases outside the gene matches: 7. This chain's CDR3 is CASSLESGGGPDTQYF. The CDR3 DNA is TGTGCCAGCAGTTTAGAGAGCGGGGGAGGACCAGATACGCAGTATTTT.

This clonotype appeared a few times. The chain couples TRBV27 to TRBJ2-3, with 10 bases that match TRBD1. CDR1 and CDR2 (germline): MNHEY, SMNVEV (reference sequence). The CDR3 spans 15 residues. V was clipped by 2 bases and J by 1 base; unmatched bases: 0. The CDR3 sequence is CASSLGQGGTDTQYF. CDR3 bases: TGTGCCAGCAGTTTAGGACAGGGGGGCACAGATACGCAGTATTTT.

This sequence joins TRBV7-9 and TRBJ1-2; D may be TRBD1 (6 bases). V lost 0 bases and J 4 bases, leaving 15 bases between the germline ends. From germline, CDR1 is SEHNR and CDR2 FQNEAQ (reference sequence). This CDR3 contains 16 residues. DNA for the CDR3: TGTGCCAGCAGCTTAGCGCGAGGCAGGGGAGCCTATGGCTACACCTTC. The encoded protein is CASSLARGRGAYGYTF.

The chain links TRBV7-2 to TRBJ2-6; tentatively, D is TRBD1 (6 bases). Trimming cost V 5 bases and J 0 bases, with 20 bases left between them. Germline CDR1 and CDR2: SGHTA and FQGNSA. The CDR3 is 19 amino acids. CDR3 residues: CASSPQGHDTFSGANVLTF. CDR3 DNA: TGTGCCAGCAGCCCCCAGGGGCACGACACCTTCTCTGGGGCCAACGTCCTGACTTTC.

This clonotype was counted a few times. The V call is TRBV7-2, the J call TRBJ2-7; D gene uncertain. The CDR3 extends over 15 amino acids. CDR1 is SGHTA, CDR2 FQGNSA, per germline. Trimming removed 5 bases from V and 2 bases from J, with 16 bases in between. The CDR3 protein is CASSPRSATAYEQYF. The DNA of the CDR3 is TGTGCCAGCAGCCCCCGCTCCGCCACCGCCTACGAGCAGTACTTC.

V is TRBV5-5 and J is TRBJ1-2; D is unresolved. V lost 4 bases to trimming and J lost 2 bases, with 6 bases between them. Germline values: CDR1 SGHKS, CDR2 YYEKEE (reference sequence). This CDR3 has 12 residues. CDR3: CASSIMNYGYTF. The CDR3, as DNA: TGTGCCAGCAGCATCATGAACTATGGCTACACCTTC. Complete variable domain (other parts from reference TRBV5-5 and TRBJ1-2): DAGVTQSPTHLIKTRGQQVTLRCSPISGHKSVSWYQQVLGQGPQFIFQYYEKEERGRGNFPDRFSARQFPNYSSELNVNALLLGDSALYLCASSIMNYGYTFGSGTRLTVV.

The chain uses TRBV12-3 or TRBV12-4 and TRBJ1-5; possible D gene TRBD1, 5 bases. The CDR3 has 12 amino acids. Trimming removed 5 bases from V and 12 bases from J, with 14 bases in between. For the CDR3, the DNA is TGTGCCAGCAGTCCGGGACCGAGCCTCCAGCATTTT. Residues: CASSPGPSLQHF.

The chain is built from TRBV12-3 or TRBV12-4 and TRBJ2-1; 10 bases line up with TRBD1. J gave up 7 bases and V 3 bases, and 6 bases lay outside the gene matches. This CDR3 spans 15 amino acids. CDR3 in DNA: TGTGCCAGCAGTTTCGGGACAGGGGTTTGGAATGAGCAGTTCTTC. Amino acid sequence: CASSFGTGVWNEQFF.

This clonotype occurred a few times. The chain combines TRBV7-2 with TRBJ2-5; possibly TRBD1 or TRBD2 for D (5 bases each). Germline CDR1 and CDR2: SGHTA and FQGNSA. V was pared by 5 bases and J by 3 bases, with 16 bases between. The CDR3 is 15 amino acids. The CDR3 DNA follows: TGTGCCAGCAGCCGTCCCGGGGCGACGAAAGAGACCCAGTACTTC. Its protein is CASSRPGATKETQYF.

The rearrangement links TRBV29-1 to TRBJ1-2, with no clear D. CDR1 and CDR2 (germline): SQVTM, ANQGSEA. This CDR3 comprises 11 residues. Trimming stripped 8 bases from V and 6 bases from J, with 13 bases between. Here the CDR3 reads CSTDLADGYTF. The CDR3 DNA reads TGCAGCACTGACTTAGCAGATGGCTACACCTTC.

The chain has TRBV5-1 and TRBJ1-6, with D tentatively TRBD1 (5 bases). The CDR3 is 14 residues long. Germline V gives CDR1 SGHRS, CDR2 YFSETQ. Deletions cut 0 bases from V and 9 bases from J, with 10 bases between. Here the CDR3 reads CASSLEGESSPLHF. CDR3 coding DNA: TGCGCCAGCAGCTTGGAAGGGGAGAGTTCACCCCTCCACTTT.

This clonotype was counted between two and nine times. The V and J genes are TRBV14 and TRBJ2-7; D gene ambiguous. From germline, CDR1 is SGHDN and CDR2 FVKESK. This CDR3 has 17 amino acids. V was shortened by 1 base and J by 0 bases, with 16 bases between the two germline ends. CDR3 sequence reads: CASSQGLDFWGSYEQYV. For the CDR3, the DNA is TGTGCCAGCAGCCAAGGATTAGACTTTTGGGGCTCCTACGAGCAGTACGTC.

The chain has TRBV5-4 and TRBJ1-1, with D possibly matching TRBD1 (6 bases). The CDR3 length is 14 residues. The germline V gene has CDR1 SGHNT and CDR2 YYREEE (reference sequence). Trimming pared 4 bases from V and 1 base from J, leaving 11 bases between. The CDR3 DNA reads as TGTGCCAGCAGCAGGGGGGCAGGGAACACTGAAGCTTTCTTT. Residues: CASSRGAGNTEAFF.

This chain uses TRBV10-1 with TRBJ2-6; 7 bases are a match to TRBD1. CDR3 length: 15 residues. Germline values: CDR1 WNHNN, CDR2 SYGVQD (reference sequence). V lost 5 bases to trimming and J lost 5 bases; unmatched junction nucleotides: 6. The chain's CDR3 is CASSPRGSWANVLTF. The CDR3 coding sequence is TGCGCCAGCAGTCCCAGGGGGTCTTGGGCCAACGTCCTGACTTTC.